These 27 T cell receptor beta chains share one sample of origin, sequenced in a study of blood T cells in healthy people across ages. Together with a sample-barcoded 5' primer, a J-beta primer mix was included in a second PCR lasting about 7 to 11 cycles. TCRdb recomputed calls from the 5' RACE reads with MiXCR, one row per CDR3 protein. The sample has around 990,000 distinct CDR3 sequences, 20% to 25% seen once. The sample was also linked to a second study, of T cells of mothers and their children.

The sequenced material came from blood. The source is a girl between 2 and 10 years old in good health.

The chain combines TRBV7-2 with TRBJ2-3, with TRBD1 identical over 7 bases. Germline loops: CDR1 SGHTA, CDR2 FQGNSA. V gave up 4 bases and J gave up 0 bases; unmatched junction bases: 7. The CDR3 loop spans 16 amino acids. CDR3 protein: CASSYEGAPSTDTQYF. The CDR3, as DNA: TGTGCCAGCAGCTATGAGGGGGCCCCCAGCACAGATACGCAGTATTTT.

This clonotype was seen only a few times. The chain carries TRBV18 and TRBJ2-5; 8 bases fit TRBD2. The end of the DNA fits TRBJ2-1 better, so the J call may be wrong. Germline V CDR1 and CDR2: KGHSH, LQKENI. The CDR3 is made up of 14 amino acids. The CDR3 DNA reads as TGTGCCAGCTCTCAAGAGCGGGAGAATCATGAGCAGTTCTTC. Its translation: CASSQERENHEQFF.

The chain has TRBV25-1 and TRBJ2-7; no reliable D call. The CDR3 runs 8 residues. Trimming took 5 bases from V and 12 from J, leaving 5 bases between them. The germline V gene has CDR1 MGHDK and CDR2 SYGVNS. The CDR3 region has the DNA TGTGCCAGCAGTTCCCCGTACTTC. Translating it yields CASSSPYF.

This chain links TRBV5-1 with TRBJ2-7; tentative D call: TRBD1 (6 bases). V lost 4 bases and J 2 bases, leaving 13 bases between the germline ends. CDR1 SGHRS and CDR2 YFSETQ come from the germline V gene. CDR3 length: 14 residues. CDR3 region: CASSVRDTTYEQYF. The CDR3 region has the DNA TGCGCCAGCAGCGTCCGGGACACAACCTACGAGCAGTACTTC.

The chain recombines TRBV28 with TRBJ1-6; no definite D call. V was clipped by 5 bases and J by 8 bases, with 13 bases between them. Germline lookup yields CDR1 MDHEN and CDR2 SYDVKM. CDR3 length equals 14 residues. CDR3 nucleotide sequence: TGTGCCAGCAGTAAACCGGACCCTTATTCACCCCTCCACTTT. Translation: CASSKPDPYSPLHF.

The chain recombines TRBV4-1 with TRBJ1-6; D gene ambiguous. The CDR3 contains 14 residues. Trimming removed 1 base at V and 9 bases at J, with 10 bases between. Germline V gene sequence: CDR1 MGHRA, CDR2 YSYEKL. The CDR3 here is CASSQGGIFSPLHF. In DNA, the CDR3 is TGCGCCAGCAGCCAAGGTGGGATCTTTTCACCCCTCCACTTT.

This clonotype was detected once. The chain uses TRBV12-3 or TRBV12-4 and TRBJ2-5; D not certain. The J call is doubtful: the DNA matches TRBJ2-7 better. The CDR3 consists of 14 residues. This chain's CDR3 is CASSFFGVAYEQYF. DNA for the CDR3: TGTGCCAGCAGTTTCTTTGGGGTGGCCTACGAGCAGTACTTC.

V usage is TRBV20-1 and J usage is TRBJ2-7, with 9 bases that match TRBD1. CDR3 length: 12 residues. With V trimmed by 4 bases and J by 6 bases, 4 bases remained unmatched. The germline CDR1 and CDR2 sequences are DFQATT and SNEGSKA (reference sequence). CDR3 coding DNA: TGCAGTGCTACGTACAGGGGGCGCGAGCAGTACTTC. It specifies CSATYRGREQYF.

This chain links TRBV9 with TRBJ2-7; D not resolved. Trimming took 0 bases from V and 6 from J, leaving 16 bases between them. The CDR3 runs to 15 residues. From germline, CDR1 is SGDLS and CDR2 YYNGEE. In DNA, the CDR3 is TGTGCCAGCAGCGTAGGTGAAGGGCCCTCGGCCGAGCAGTACTTC. This sequence encodes CASSVGEGPSAEQYF.

This chain uses TRBV18 with TRBJ2-3; D is unresolved. V gave up 5 bases and J gave up 3 bases, with 15 bases separating them. The CDR3 length is 15 residues. The germline gives CDR1 KGHSH, CDR2 LQKENI. CDR3 residues: CASSSDPDGTDTQYF. CDR3 nucleotide sequence: TGTGCCAGCTCAAGTGACCCTGACGGGACAGATACGCAGTATTTT.

This chain joins TRBV5-1 and TRBJ2-5, with 11 bases identical to TRBD2. The end of the DNA is better explained by TRBJ2-1, so the J call may be wrong. CDR1 and CDR2 from the germline V gene are SGHRS and YFSETQ. The CDR3 is made up of 19 amino acids. CDR3 residues: CASSHNPSPTSGGAHEQFF. In nucleotides, the CDR3 is TGCGCCAGCAGCCATAACCCAAGCCCAACTAGCGGGGGAGCCCATGAGCAGTTCTTC.

A few counts support this clonotype. The chain is built from TRBV28 and TRBJ2-5; tentatively, D is TRBD1 (7 bases). CDR1 is MDHEN, CDR2 SYDVKM, per germline. The CDR3 runs to 12 residues. Trimming pared 6 bases from V and 7 bases from J, leaving 12 bases between. CDR3 DNA sequence: TGTGCCAGCAGGTTGGAGGGGGCGACCCAGTACTTC. Translation: CASRLEGATQYF.

The chain has TRBV7-8 and TRBJ1-2, with 9 bases aligning to TRBD1. After removal of 5 bases from V and 4 bases from J, the junction contained 11 bases not matched to a gene. The CDR3 has 16 residues. CDR1 and CDR2 (germline): SGHVS, FQNEAQ. CDR3 DNA: TGTGCCAGCAGCCAATTACAGGGGGCGAAAATCTATGGCTACACCTTC. This codes for CASSQLQGAKIYGYTF.

This clonotype was seen only a few times. The rearrangement uses TRBV7-9 and TRBJ1-4; no definite D call. Germline loops: CDR1 SEHNR, CDR2 FQNEAQ (reference sequence). This CDR3 is 15 amino acids long. Deletions cut 1 base from V and 8 bases from J, with 14 bases between. The CDR3 here is CASSLEANEGEKLFF. The CDR3 coding sequence is TGTGCCAGCAGCTTAGAGGCCAATGAGGGCGAAAAACTGTTTTTT.

This clonotype was observed a few times. The genes are TRBV19 and TRBJ2-2; 8 bases match TRBD1. The J segment lost 6 bases and the V segment lost 5 bases, leaving 8 bases of the junction unmatched. CDR1 LNHDA and CDR2 SQIVND come from the germline V gene (reference sequence). This CDR3 has 15 amino acids. The CDR3 loop is CASSADRDGAGELFF. The CDR3 DNA reads TGTGCCAGTAGTGCGGACAGGGATGGAGCCGGGGAGCTGTTTTTT.

At least ten counts were recorded for this clonotype. Its ends do not fully match the called genes, so a read error is possible. The V and J genes are TRBV5-1 and TRBJ2-7, with D tentatively TRBD2 (5 bases). The CDR3 is made up of 11 amino acids. Germline V gene lookup returns CDR1 SGHRS and CDR2 YFSETQ. The CDR3 DNA follows: TGTGCCAGCAGCTTCGGGGACGAGCAGTACTTC. Translating gives CASSFGDEQYF.

V is TRBV7-9 and J is TRBJ1-3, with 7 bases fitting TRBD1. CDR3 length: 15 residues. The V and J ends lost 5 bases and 3 bases, in that order; junction bases with no gene match: 7. Germline CDR1 SEHNR, CDR2 FQNEAQ (reference sequence). The CDR3 loop is CASSKRGTVGNTIYF. The CDR3 nucleotides read TGTGCCAGCAGCAAAAGGGGGACAGTTGGAAACACCATATATTTT.

This clonotype was counted a few times. One junction end disagrees with the germline gene, perhaps due to a read error. The J gene is TRBJ1-2, the V gene TRBV7-8; perhaps TRBD1 as D (6 bases). CDR3 size: 15 residues. From germline, CDR1 is SGHVS and CDR2 FQNEAQ. The chain's CDR3 is CASSPRQVLNYGHTF. The CDR3 coding sequence is TGTGCCAGCAGCCCCCGACAGGTTCTTAACTATGGCCACACCTTC.

This CDR3 is CASSNRQKYQETQYF. The CDR3 DNA sequence: TGTGCCAGCAGCAACCGGCAGAAGTACCAAGAGACCCAGTACTTC. This rearrangement joins TRBV21-1 to TRBJ2-5. TRBV21-1 is shown as a pseudogene. The CDR3 runs to 15 residues.

The rearrangement joins TRBV12-3 or TRBV12-4 to TRBJ1-1; D gene ambiguous. There are 12 residues in the CDR3. V was shortened by 7 bases and J by 1 base, with 7 bases between the two germline ends. The CDR3 nucleotides are TGTGCCAGCAACGACAAGAACACTGAAGCTTTCTTT. Protein: CASNDKNTEAFF.

The genes are TRBV3-1 and TRBJ1-3, with D tentatively TRBD1 (6 bases). V gave up 3 bases and J gave up 4 bases, with 13 bases separating them. Germline CDR1 reads LGHDT; CDR2 reads YNNKEL (reference sequence). The CDR3 runs 15 residues. The CDR3 is CASSQSWTAGNTIYF. For the CDR3, the DNA is TGTGCCAGCAGCCAGTCGTGGACAGCCGGAAACACCATATATTTT.

V gene TRBV20-1 combines with J gene TRBJ2-5; the D gene is possibly TRBD1 (6 bases). Germline CDR1 DFQATT, CDR2 SNEGSKA (reference sequence). The CDR3 extends over 14 amino acids. V was clipped by 4 bases and J by 0 bases, with 12 bases between them. The CDR3 loop reads CSAMVRTDQETQYF. The CDR3 DNA is TGCAGTGCTATGGTACGGACAGACCAAGAGACCCAGTACTTC.

CDR3 sequence (DNA): TGTGCCAGCAGACCGCGGGGGGCAGATACGCAGTATTTT. Residues: CASRPRGADTQYF. The chain uses TRBV6-2 or TRBV6-3 and TRBJ2-3; 8 nucleotides match TRBD2. Germline V lookup: CDR1 MNHEY, CDR2 SVGEGT. The CDR3 sequence is 13 residues long. Losses at the gene ends were 6 bases for V and 4 bases for J; bases not matched to a gene: 3.

The gene calls are TRBV6-6 and TRBJ1-1; D call uncertain. CDR3 size: 12 residues. V lost 7 bases and J lost 1, with 7 bases in between. In germline, CDR1 is MNHNY, CDR2 SVGAGI (reference sequence). CDR3: CASTTGNTEAFF. The CDR3 DNA sequence: TGTGCCAGCACCACGGGGAACACTGAAGCTTTCTTT.

This chain's CDR3 is CASSQGWTSPPSDQETQYF. In nucleotides, the CDR3 is TGCGCCAGCAGCCAAGGGTGGACTAGCCCCCCTTCGGACCAAGAGACCCAGTACTTC. This chain links TRBV4-3 with TRBJ2-5; the match to TRBD2 covers 8 bases. Looked up from germline, CDR1 is LGHNA and CDR2 is YSLEER. Trimming removed 1 base from V and 0 bases from J; junction bases left unmatched: 13. This CDR3 has 19 amino acids.

This chain uses TRBV6-2 or TRBV6-3 with TRBJ2-1, with TRBD2 matching over 15 bases. The CDR3 has 19 residues. Looked up from germline, CDR1 is MNHEY and CDR2 is SVGEGT. Unmatched junction bases numbered 15, after V lost 5 bases and J lost 7 bases. CDR3 loop: CASSRLSFTGTSGRNEQFF. CDR3 bases: TGTGCCAGCAGTCGACTCTCCTTTACCGGGACTAGCGGGAGGAATGAGCAGTTCTTC.

V usage is TRBV20-1 and J usage is TRBJ1-2; unclear D gene. The CDR3 covers 15 residues. Deletions cut 2 bases from V and 0 bases from J, with 13 bases between. Germline V CDR1 and CDR2: DFQATT, SNEGSKA (reference sequence). The CDR3 region has the DNA TGCAGTGCTAGAAAGGAGCAGAGCACTAACTATGGCTACACCTTC. It yields the protein CSARKEQSTNYGYTF.